These T cell receptor beta chains were read from a single sample in a study of CD8 T cells in ankylosing spondylitis. TCRdb analysed the 5' RACE reads with MiXCR anew, one entry per CDR3 protein. The sample lists about 480,000 distinct CDR3 sequences, 17% occurring once. The sequencing sample was made of blood, either unsorted or a sorted T cell fraction (not recorded which). These receptors were obtained from a male donor with ankylosing spondylitis. CDR3s include the opening cysteine and the closing phenylalanine or tryptophan. The D gene is left open where the match is weak. Rows may omit the clone size; those that give it use once, few, many or a size class.

clone size: .; D gene: .; V gene: TRBV4-2; J gene: TRBJ2-7; CDR3 DNA: TGTGCCAGCAGCCAACCTGGCTCCGGGGGTAACACCTACGAGCAGTACTTC; CDR3 protein: CASSQPGSGGNTYEQYF
clone size: few; D gene: TRBD2; V gene: TRBV7-2; J gene: TRBJ2-1; CDR3 DNA: TGTGCCAGCAGCGGAACGGGACTAGCGGGAGGAGGTGAGCAGTTCTTC; CDR3 protein: CASSGTGLAGGGEQFF
clone size: few; D gene: .; V gene: TRBV9; J gene: TRBJ2-1; CDR3 DNA: TGTGCCAGCAGCGTACTACCCGGCAATGAGCAGTTCTTC; CDR3 protein: CASSVLPGNEQFF
clone size: .; D gene: .; V gene: TRBV4-1; J gene: TRBJ1-4; CDR3 DNA: TGCGCCAGCAGCCAAGAGGGGATCCCCGGATTTAATGAAAAACTGTTTTTT; CDR3 protein: CASSQEGIPGFNEKLFF
clone size: few; D gene: .; V gene: TRBV25-1; J gene: TRBJ2-1; CDR3 DNA: TGTGCCAGCAGTAATGTAGAGCAGTTCTTC; CDR3 protein: CASSNVEQFF
clone size: .; D gene: .; V gene: TRBV2; J gene: TRBJ2-1; CDR3 DNA: TGTGCCAGCTCCCCCCGGGCTAGTGGAGACAATGAGCAGTTCTTC; CDR3 protein: CASSPRASGDNEQFF
clone size: .; D gene: TRBD1; V gene: TRBV11-2; J gene: TRBJ1-5; CDR3 DNA: TGTGCCAGCAGCATACAGGGGCTTAGCAATCAGCCCCAGCATTTT; CDR3 protein: CASSIQGLSNQPQHF
clone size: few; D gene: TRBD1; V gene: TRBV3-1; J gene: TRBJ1-5; CDR3 DNA: TGTGCCAGCAGCCAATTCAGACAGGGGGCGCGAGGTCAGCCCCAGCATTTT; CDR3 protein: CASSQFRQGARGQPQHF
clone size: .; D gene: TRBD1; V gene: TRBV6-1; J gene: TRBJ1-3; CDR3 DNA: TGTGCCAGCAGAACCGACAGGGGCGATGGAAACACCATATATTTT; CDR3 protein: CASRTDRGDGNTIYF
clone size: .; D gene: .; V gene: TRBV7-6; J gene: TRBJ2-2; CDR3 DNA: TGTGCCGGGCAAGAACTCACCGGGGAGCTGTTTTTT; CDR3 protein: CAGQELTGELFF
clone size: .; D gene: .; V gene: TRBV10-3; J gene: TRBJ1-6; CDR3 DNA: TGTGCCATCAGTGATTCCCCAGCTAATTCACCCCTCCACTTT; CDR3 protein: CAISDSPANSPLHF
clone size: .; D gene: TRBD1; V gene: TRBV5-1; J gene: TRBJ1-6; CDR3 DNA: TGCGCCAGCAGCTTGGCATCCCAGGGGGCCAATTCACCCCTCCACTTT; CDR3 protein: CASSLASQGANSPLHF